The rows below give T cell receptor beta chains drawn from one sample of a study of T cell responses to AZD1222 COVID-19 vaccine. Only in-frame clones appear in the TCRdb table, and some are missing; sequencing was by immunoSEQ multiplex PCR. The table lists roughly 100,000 clones, roughly 86% of them singletons, with 4.5% to 6% in the top ten. The sample was peripheral blood, taken on day 0 of AZD1222 vaccination. All receptors derive from an adult in good health. The CDR3 runs from the conserved cysteine through the conserved F or W. A D gene is named only where the DNA matches it firmly. Size is omitted from some rows. Given values are once, few, many or a class for expanded clones.

V: TRBV10-1; D: TRBD1; J: TRBJ2-5; size: .; DNA: TGCGCCAGCAGCGCCGGACAGGGCCCACAAGAGACCCAGTACTTC; CDR3: CASSAGQGPQETQYF
V: TRBV30; D: .; J: TRBJ1-2; size: once; DNA: TGTGCCCATGGGGGTGGCCTGGGCTACACCTTC; CDR3: CAHGGGLGYTF
V: TRBV6-5; D: .; J: TRBJ1-2; size: .; DNA: TGTGCCACAACTTCCGGGGGGGGCTACACCTTC; CDR3: CATTSGGGYTF
V: TRBV2; D: .; J: TRBJ1-1; size: .; DNA: TGTGCCAGCAGTGAAGAAGGGGTCTGGTCGGCTGAAGCTTTCTTT; CDR3: CASSEEGVWSAEAFF
V: TRBV21-1; D: .; J: TRBJ2-5; size: .; DNA: TGTGCCAGCAGCCCCTGGACTAGCGGGAGGTCGCCCCTACAAGAGACCCAGTACTTC; CDR3: CASSPWTSGRSPLQETQYF
V: TRBV3-1/TRBV3-2; D: .; J: TRBJ2-7; size: .; DNA: TGTGCCAGCAGCCAACCCGGGGGCAGCTACGAGCAGTACTTC; CDR3: CASSQPGGSYEQYF
V: TRBV19; D: TRBD2; J: TRBJ2-7; size: .; DNA: TGTGCCAGTAGTGGCAGGTTCAGGCGGGAGTCCTACGAGCAGTACTTC; CDR3: CASSGRFRRESYEQYF
V: TRBV5-1; D: .; J: TRBJ1-2; size: few; DNA: TGCGCCAGCAGCTTGGGGGGGTATGGCTACACCTTC; CDR3: CASSLGGYGYTF
V: TRBV19; D: TRBD1; J: TRBJ1-2; size: .; DNA: TGTGCCAGTAGTCCCCCCGGGACAGGGCACTATGGCTACACCTTC; CDR3: CASSPPGTGHYGYTF
V: TRBV24-1; D: .; J: TRBJ2-1; size: once; DNA: TGTGCCCCCCTCGGTAGGGTTGATGAGCAGTTCTTC; CDR3: CAPLGRVDEQFF
V: TRBV11-3; D: .; J: TRBJ2-1; size: few; DNA: TGTGCCAGCAGCTCCCAGACAGGCCCCTACAATGAGCAGTTCTTC; CDR3: CASSSQTGPYNEQFF
V: TRBV28; D: .; J: TRBJ1-5; size: .; DNA: TGTGCCAGCAGTTTAGGGGGGGGTGCCAATCAGCCCCAGCATTTT; CDR3: CASSLGGGANQPQHF
V: TRBV4-3; D: .; J: TRBJ2-2; size: .; DNA: TGCGCCAGCAGCCAAGAACCTAAGACCGGGGAGCTGTTTTTT; CDR3: CASSQEPKTGELFF
V: TRBV18; D: .; J: TRBJ1-2; size: .; DNA: TGTGCCAGCTCCCCCAACACTGGGGGAACTAACTATGGCTACACCTTC; CDR3: CASSPNTGGTNYGYTF
V: TRBV7-3; D: .; J: TRBJ2-1; size: .; DNA: TGTGCCAGCAGCTTACCGGGTAAACGGGCCCATGAGCAGTTCTTC; CDR3: CASSLPGKRAHEQFF
V: TRBV6-5; D: .; J: TRBJ2-2; size: .; DNA: TGTGCCAGCACTCCCCGGGCGGACACCGGGGAGCTGTTTTTT; CDR3: CASTPRADTGELFF
V: TRBV5-5; D: .; J: TRBJ2-7; size: .; DNA: TGTGCCAGCAGCTTGGACCTATACGAGCAGTACTTC; CDR3: CASSLDLYEQYF
V: TRBV11-1; D: TRBD1; J: TRBJ1-1; size: .; DNA: TGTGCCAGCAGCCGACAGGGGGTGAACACTGAAGCTTTCTTT; CDR3: CASSRQGVNTEAFF
V: TRBV6-1; D: .; J: TRBJ2-1; size: few; DNA: TGTGCCAGCAGTGAATGGGGCGACGATGAGCAGTTCTTC; CDR3: CASSEWGDDEQFF
V: TRBV6-5; D: TRBD1; J: TRBJ1-5; size: .; DNA: TGTGCCAGCAGGCCGACAGGGAATCAGCCCCAGCATTTT; CDR3: CASRPTGNQPQHF
V: TRBV2; D: TRBD2; J: TRBJ2-1; size: .; DNA: TGTGCCAGCAGCGCTAGCGGCTCCTACAATGAGCAGTTCTTC; CDR3: CASSASGSYNEQFF
V: TRBV5-6; D: .; J: TRBJ2-7; size: .; DNA: TGTGCCAGCAGCTTGGGAGGGCTGAAAGGTCTCGGCGAGCAGTACTTC; CDR3: CASSLGGLKGLGEQYF